These T cell receptor beta chains were read from a single sample in a study of blood T cell repertoires in COVID-19. Measured with immunoSEQ multiplex PCR; TCRdb has only the in-frame clones, and not every one. The sample lists 150,000 to 200,000 clones; about 88% were seen once. Sequencing was performed on PBMCs or T cells enriched from blood (not recorded which). The origin of the receptors is a young woman who had recovered from COVID-19. Both conserved end residues are part of each CDR3. Fields, in order: clone size, V gene, D gene, J gene, CDR3 DNA, CDR3 protein. The D gene is left open where the match is weak. Clone size appears in some rows only: once, few, many, or a class for an expanded clone.

.,TRBV7-8,.,TRBJ2-2,TGTGCCAGCAGTATCAATGCCCCAATAGTAAGCGGGGAGCTGTTTTTT,CASSINAPIVSGELFF
.,TRBV10-1,TRBD2,TRBJ2-1,TGCGCCAGCAGTGAGTCTAGCGGGACGTACAATGAGCAGTTCTTC,CASSESSGTYNEQFF
once,TRBV7-8,.,TRBJ2-7,TGTGCCAGCAGCTGGTGGCTAGGGGAAGAGTACGAGCAGTACTTC,CASSWWLGEEYEQYF
.,TRBV24-1,.,TRBJ2-3,TGTGCCACCAGTGATTTGCAAGTACCGCCGTCTGAAGGGGGAGATACGCAGTATTTT,CATSDLQVPPSEGGDTQYF
.,TRBV7-9,.,TRBJ1-1,TGTGCCAGCAGCTTATCAGGGATCGGTGACACTGAAGCTTTCTTT,CASSLSGIGDTEAFF
.,TRBV18,TRBD1,TRBJ1-1,TGTGCCAGCTCACCTAAGACAGGGGACCTTCTTGAAGCTTTCTTT,CASSPKTGDLLEAFF
.,TRBV5-1,.,TRBJ2-3,TGCGCCAGCAGCTTTGAGCAAGGCACAGATACGCAGTATTTT,CASSFEQGTDTQYF
.,TRBV7-3,TRBD2,TRBJ2-1,TGTGCCAGCAGCTTACCCCAAAGGACTAGCGGGATCCAAGGTTATGAGCAGTTCTTC,CASSLPQRTSGIQGYEQFF
.,TRBV19,TRBD1,TRBJ1-1,TGTGCCAGTACCCACGCCGCGACAGGGATGAACACTGAAGCTTTCTTT,CASTHAATGMNTEAFF
.,TRBV11-2,TRBD1,TRBJ2-7,TGTGCCAGCAGCTTAACGCTACAGGGGTCCTTCTCCTACGAGCAGTACTTC,CASSLTLQGSFSYEQYF
.,TRBV7-2,.,TRBJ1-4,TGTGCCAGCAGCTTCCGCCCCGACAGTAAAGGAAAACTGTTTTTT,CASSFRPDSKGKLFF
.,TRBV18,.,TRBJ1-4,TGTGCCAGCTCACCACGTCCCTCCCTAGGATGGGAAAAACTGTTTTTT,CASSPRPSLGWEKLFF
.,TRBV4-1,TRBD1,TRBJ2-7,TGCGCCAGCAGCCCCTCAGAGGACAGGCGACCCTACGAGCAGTACTTC,CASSPSEDRRPYEQYF
.,TRBV3-1/TRBV3-2,TRBD2,TRBJ2-5,TGTGCCAGCAGCCCGGGTAGCGGGACGCCGAGGACCCAGTACTTC,CASSPGSGTPRTQYF
.,TRBV6-1,TRBD1,TRBJ1-1,TGTGCCAGCAGTGCTTTGGTTCAGGGGGCGTTGAACACTGAAGCTTTCTTT,CASSALVQGALNTEAFF
.,TRBV7-6,.,TRBJ2-2,TGTGCCAGCAGCTTAGAAAGCGGTCCCACCGGGGAGCTGTTTTTT,CASSLESGPTGELFF
.,TRBV5-6,TRBD1,TRBJ1-2,TGTGCCAGCAGTTCCGGGACAGGGGGCACCTTTAACTATGGCTACACCTTC,CASSSGTGGTFNYGYTF
.,TRBV5-1,TRBD1,TRBJ1-1,TGCGCCAGCAGCTCCGGGACAGTGGAGGTCACGGTCACTGAAGCTTTCTTT,CASSSGTVEVTVTEAFF
.,TRBV7-2,TRBD2,TRBJ2-1,TGTGCCAGCCAGACTAGCGGGAGCTCCTACAATGAGCAGTTCTTC,CASQTSGSSYNEQFF
.,TRBV2,TRBD1,TRBJ1-6,TGTGCCAGCAGTGAGACCGGGACAGCTAATTCACCCCTCCACTTT,CASSETGTANSPLHF
.,TRBV3-1/TRBV3-2,TRBD1,TRBJ1-2,TGTGCCAGCAGCCAAGCGGGACAGACCTATGGCTACACCTTC,CASSQAGQTYGYTF
.,TRBV4-2,.,TRBJ1-1,TGTGCCAGCAGCCAAGGGGTCTGGGGAGGGGGAAACACTGAAGCTTTCTTT,CASSQGVWGGGNTEAFF
.,TRBV7-6,.,TRBJ1-4,TGTGCCAGCAGCTTACACTCTGGTAATAATGAAAAACTGTTTTTT,CASSLHSGNNEKLFF
.,TRBV7-6,TRBD2,TRBJ2-1,TGTGCCAGCAGCTTCGCCGCGGGAGATCCCTACAATGAGCAGTTCTTC,CASSFAAGDPYNEQFF
.,TRBV4-3,.,TRBJ2-7,TGCGCCAGCAGCTATGCCGGGACAAGGATTTACGAGCAGTACTTC,CASSYAGTRIYEQYF
few,TRBV6-5,.,TRBJ1-2,TGTGCCAGCAGTTACTTGGGCAGGGAAGGCTACACCTTC,CASSYLGREGYTF
.,TRBV10-3,TRBD2,TRBJ2-3,TGTGCCATCAGTGAGTCACTAGCGGGGGCCGTAGATACGCAGTATTTT,CAISESLAGAVDTQYF
.,TRBV7-6,TRBD1,TRBJ1-2,TGTGCCAGCAGCTTTAGGGGGCCCGATGGCTACACCTTC,CASSFRGPDGYTF
.,TRBV7-9,.,TRBJ2-7,TGTGCCATTCAGGACAGTACCTACGAGCAGTACTTC,CAIQDSTYEQYF
.,TRBV3-1/TRBV3-2,.,TRBJ2-1,TGTGCCAGCAGCCAAGATGGTTTGAGGGGGTCCTACAATGAGCAGTTCTTC,CASSQDGLRGSYNEQFF
.,TRBV9,TRBD1,TRBJ1-2,TGTGCCAGCAGCGTAGGTACCGGGACAGTTAATTCTTATGGCTACACCTTC,CASSVGTGTVNSYGYTF
.,TRBV2,TRBD1,TRBJ1-1,TGTGCCAGCAGAACCGGGACAGTGGACACTGAAGCTTTCTTT,CASRTGTVDTEAFF
many,TRBV15,.,TRBJ2-3,TGTGCCACCAGCAGAACGGGGGGCACAGATACGCAGTATTTT,CATSRTGGTDTQYF
.,TRBV27,.,TRBJ2-2,TGTGCCAGCAAGTCCGGGACACTTAACACCGGGGAGCTGTTTTTT,CASKSGTLNTGELFF
.,TRBV7-9,TRBD2,TRBJ2-3,TGTGCCAGCACGCTTATGATAGCTTACTTCGGGAGGGCAGATACGCAGTATTTT,CASTLMIAYFGRADTQYF
.,TRBV7-2,.,TRBJ2-7,TGTGCCAGCAGCTTAGATCCCACGACAGTATACGAGCAGTACTTC,CASSLDPTTVYEQYF
.,TRBV7-9,.,TRBJ1-1,TGTGCCAGCAGCTGGACAGTGAACACTGAAGCTTTCTTT,CASSWTVNTEAFF
.,TRBV11-2,TRBD2,TRBJ2-3,TGTGCCAGCAGCCCCCTAGCGGGAGCAGACACAGATACGCAGTATTTT,CASSPLAGADTDTQYF
.,TRBV24-1,.,TRBJ1-2,TGTGCCACCAGTGGTACGGTTGATGGCTACACCTTC,CATSGTVDGYTF
.,TRBV7-2,TRBD1,TRBJ1-2,TGTGCCAGCAGCGCGGGACAGGGGGTTGGCTACACCTTC,CASSAGQGVGYTF
.,TRBV5-6,.,TRBJ2-2,TGTGCCAGCAGCTTGCCTGGCGGCTCTAACACCGGGGAGCTGTTTTTT,CASSLPGGSNTGELFF
.,TRBV30,.,TRBJ1-3,TGTGCCTGGAGTTTTGCTAGACCTGGAAACACCATATATTTT,CAWSFARPGNTIYF
few,TRBV6-5,TRBD1,TRBJ1-2,TGTGCCAGCACTAGACAGGGGGCTCAGGGCTACACCTTC,CASTRQGAQGYTF
once,TRBV7-2,.,TRBJ2-2,TGTGCCAGCAGGACTTCTCACCAAGCTTACACCGGGGAGCTGTTTTTT,CASRTSHQAYTGELFF